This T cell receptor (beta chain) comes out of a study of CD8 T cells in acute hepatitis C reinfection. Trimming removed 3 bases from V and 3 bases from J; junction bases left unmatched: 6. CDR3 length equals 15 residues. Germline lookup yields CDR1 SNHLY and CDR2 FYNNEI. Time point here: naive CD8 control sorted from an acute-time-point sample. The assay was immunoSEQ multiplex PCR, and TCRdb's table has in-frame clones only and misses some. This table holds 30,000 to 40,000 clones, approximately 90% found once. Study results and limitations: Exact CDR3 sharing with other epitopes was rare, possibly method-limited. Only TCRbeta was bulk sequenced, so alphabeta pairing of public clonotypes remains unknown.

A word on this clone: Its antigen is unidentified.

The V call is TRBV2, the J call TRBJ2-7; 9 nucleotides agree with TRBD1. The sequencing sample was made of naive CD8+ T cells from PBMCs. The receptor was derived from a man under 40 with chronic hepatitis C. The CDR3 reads CASSDPRGQGYEQYF. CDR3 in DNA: TGTGCCAGCAGTGACCCGCGGGGACAGGGCTACGAGCAGTACTTC.